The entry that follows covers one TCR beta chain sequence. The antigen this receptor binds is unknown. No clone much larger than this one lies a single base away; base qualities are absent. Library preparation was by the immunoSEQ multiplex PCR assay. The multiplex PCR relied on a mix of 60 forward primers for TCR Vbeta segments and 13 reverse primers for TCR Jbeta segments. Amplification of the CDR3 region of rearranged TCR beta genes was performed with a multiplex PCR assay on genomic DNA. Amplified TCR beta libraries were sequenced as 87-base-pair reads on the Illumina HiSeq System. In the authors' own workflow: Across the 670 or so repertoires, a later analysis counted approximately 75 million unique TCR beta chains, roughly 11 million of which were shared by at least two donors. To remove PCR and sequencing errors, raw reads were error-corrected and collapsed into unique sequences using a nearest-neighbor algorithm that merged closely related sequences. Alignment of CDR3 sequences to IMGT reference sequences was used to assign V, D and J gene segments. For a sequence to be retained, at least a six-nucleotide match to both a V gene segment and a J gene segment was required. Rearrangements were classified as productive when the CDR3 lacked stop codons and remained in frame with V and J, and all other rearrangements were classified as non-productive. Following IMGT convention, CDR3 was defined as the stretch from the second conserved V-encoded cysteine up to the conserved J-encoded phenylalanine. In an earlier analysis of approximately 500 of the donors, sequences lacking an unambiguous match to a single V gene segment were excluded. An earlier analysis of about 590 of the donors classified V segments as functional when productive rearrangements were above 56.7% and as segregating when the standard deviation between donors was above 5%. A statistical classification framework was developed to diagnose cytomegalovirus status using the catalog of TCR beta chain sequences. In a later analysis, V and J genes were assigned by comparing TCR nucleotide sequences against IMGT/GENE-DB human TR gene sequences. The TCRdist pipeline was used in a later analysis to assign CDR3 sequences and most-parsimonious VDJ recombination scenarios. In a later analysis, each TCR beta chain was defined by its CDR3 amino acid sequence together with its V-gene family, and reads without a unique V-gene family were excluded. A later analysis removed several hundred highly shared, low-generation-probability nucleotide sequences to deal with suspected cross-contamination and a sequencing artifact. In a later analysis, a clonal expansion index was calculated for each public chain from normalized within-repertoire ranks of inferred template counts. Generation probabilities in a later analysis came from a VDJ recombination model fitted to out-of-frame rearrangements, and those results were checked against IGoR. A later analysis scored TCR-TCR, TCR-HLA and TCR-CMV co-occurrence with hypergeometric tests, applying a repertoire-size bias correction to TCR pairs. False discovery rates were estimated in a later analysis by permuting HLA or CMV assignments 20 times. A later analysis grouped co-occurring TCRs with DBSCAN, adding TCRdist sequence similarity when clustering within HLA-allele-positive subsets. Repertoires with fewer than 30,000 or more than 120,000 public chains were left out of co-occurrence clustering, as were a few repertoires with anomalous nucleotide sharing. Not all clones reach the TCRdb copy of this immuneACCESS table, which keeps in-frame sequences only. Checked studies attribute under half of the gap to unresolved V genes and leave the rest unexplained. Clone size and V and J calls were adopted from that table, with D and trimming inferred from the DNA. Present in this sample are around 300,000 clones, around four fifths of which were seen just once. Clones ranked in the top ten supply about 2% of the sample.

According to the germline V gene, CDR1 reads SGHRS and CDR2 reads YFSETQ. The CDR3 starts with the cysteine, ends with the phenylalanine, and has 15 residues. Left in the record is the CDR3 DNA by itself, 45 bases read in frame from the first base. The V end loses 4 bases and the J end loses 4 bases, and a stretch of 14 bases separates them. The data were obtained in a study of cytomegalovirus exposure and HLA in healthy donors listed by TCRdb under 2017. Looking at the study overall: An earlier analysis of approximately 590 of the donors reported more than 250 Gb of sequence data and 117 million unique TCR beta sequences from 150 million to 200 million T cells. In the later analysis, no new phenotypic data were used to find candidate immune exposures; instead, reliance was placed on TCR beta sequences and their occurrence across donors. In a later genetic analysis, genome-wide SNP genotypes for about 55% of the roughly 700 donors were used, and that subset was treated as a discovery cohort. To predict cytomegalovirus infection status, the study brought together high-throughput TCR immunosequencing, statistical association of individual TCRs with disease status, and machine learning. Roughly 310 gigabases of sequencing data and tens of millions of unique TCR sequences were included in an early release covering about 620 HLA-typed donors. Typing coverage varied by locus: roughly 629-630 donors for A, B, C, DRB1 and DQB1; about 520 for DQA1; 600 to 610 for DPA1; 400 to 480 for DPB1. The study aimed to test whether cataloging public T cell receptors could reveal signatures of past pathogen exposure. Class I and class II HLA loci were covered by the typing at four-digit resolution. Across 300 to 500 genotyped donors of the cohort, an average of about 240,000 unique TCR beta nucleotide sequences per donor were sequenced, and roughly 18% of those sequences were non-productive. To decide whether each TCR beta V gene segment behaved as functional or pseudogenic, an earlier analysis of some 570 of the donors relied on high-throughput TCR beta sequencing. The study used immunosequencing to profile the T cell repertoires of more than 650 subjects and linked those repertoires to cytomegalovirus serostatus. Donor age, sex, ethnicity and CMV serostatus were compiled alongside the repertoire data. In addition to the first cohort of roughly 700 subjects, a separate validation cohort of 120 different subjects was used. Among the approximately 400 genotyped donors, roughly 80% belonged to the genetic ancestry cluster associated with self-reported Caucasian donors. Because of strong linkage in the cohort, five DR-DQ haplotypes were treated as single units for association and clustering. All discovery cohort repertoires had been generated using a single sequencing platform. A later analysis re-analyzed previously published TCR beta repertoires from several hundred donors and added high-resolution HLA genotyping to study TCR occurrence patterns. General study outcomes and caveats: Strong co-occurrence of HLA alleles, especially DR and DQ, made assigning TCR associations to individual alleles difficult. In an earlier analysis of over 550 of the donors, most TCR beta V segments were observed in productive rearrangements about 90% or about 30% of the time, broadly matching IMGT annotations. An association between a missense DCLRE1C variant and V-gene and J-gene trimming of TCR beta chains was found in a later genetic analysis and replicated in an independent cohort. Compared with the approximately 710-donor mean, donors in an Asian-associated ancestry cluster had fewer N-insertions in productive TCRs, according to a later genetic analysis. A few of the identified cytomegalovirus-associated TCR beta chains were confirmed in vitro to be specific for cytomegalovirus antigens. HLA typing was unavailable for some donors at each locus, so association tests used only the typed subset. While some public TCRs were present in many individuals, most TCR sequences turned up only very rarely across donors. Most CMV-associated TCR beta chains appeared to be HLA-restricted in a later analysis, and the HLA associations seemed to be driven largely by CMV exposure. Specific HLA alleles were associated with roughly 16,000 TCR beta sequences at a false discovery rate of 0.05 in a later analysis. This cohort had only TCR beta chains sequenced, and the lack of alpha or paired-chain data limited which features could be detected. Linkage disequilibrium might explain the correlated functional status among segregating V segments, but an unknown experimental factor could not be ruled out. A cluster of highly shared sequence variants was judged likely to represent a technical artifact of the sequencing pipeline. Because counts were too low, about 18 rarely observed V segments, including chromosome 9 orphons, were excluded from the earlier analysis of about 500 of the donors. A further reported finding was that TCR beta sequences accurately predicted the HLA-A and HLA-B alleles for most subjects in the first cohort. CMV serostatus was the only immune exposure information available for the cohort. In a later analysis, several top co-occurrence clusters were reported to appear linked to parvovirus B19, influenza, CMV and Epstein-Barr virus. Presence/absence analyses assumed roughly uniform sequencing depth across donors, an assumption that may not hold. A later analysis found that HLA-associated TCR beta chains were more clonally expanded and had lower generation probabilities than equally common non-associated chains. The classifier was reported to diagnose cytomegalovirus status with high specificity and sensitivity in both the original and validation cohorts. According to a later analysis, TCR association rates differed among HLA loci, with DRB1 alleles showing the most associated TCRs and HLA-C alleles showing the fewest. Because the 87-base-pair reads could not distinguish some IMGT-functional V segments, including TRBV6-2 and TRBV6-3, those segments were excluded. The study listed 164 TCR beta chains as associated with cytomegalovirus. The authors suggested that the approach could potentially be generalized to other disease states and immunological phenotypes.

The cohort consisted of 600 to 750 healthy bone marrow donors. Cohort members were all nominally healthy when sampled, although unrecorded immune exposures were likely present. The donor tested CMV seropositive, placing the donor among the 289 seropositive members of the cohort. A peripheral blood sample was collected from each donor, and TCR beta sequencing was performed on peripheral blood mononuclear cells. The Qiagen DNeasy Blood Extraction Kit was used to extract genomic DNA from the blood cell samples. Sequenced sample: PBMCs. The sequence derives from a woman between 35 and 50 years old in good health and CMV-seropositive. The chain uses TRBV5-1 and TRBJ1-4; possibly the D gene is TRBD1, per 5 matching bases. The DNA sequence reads TGCGCCAGCAGCGGGGAGGGACGGGGTAATGAAAAACTGTTTTTT. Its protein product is CASSGEGRGNEKLFF.